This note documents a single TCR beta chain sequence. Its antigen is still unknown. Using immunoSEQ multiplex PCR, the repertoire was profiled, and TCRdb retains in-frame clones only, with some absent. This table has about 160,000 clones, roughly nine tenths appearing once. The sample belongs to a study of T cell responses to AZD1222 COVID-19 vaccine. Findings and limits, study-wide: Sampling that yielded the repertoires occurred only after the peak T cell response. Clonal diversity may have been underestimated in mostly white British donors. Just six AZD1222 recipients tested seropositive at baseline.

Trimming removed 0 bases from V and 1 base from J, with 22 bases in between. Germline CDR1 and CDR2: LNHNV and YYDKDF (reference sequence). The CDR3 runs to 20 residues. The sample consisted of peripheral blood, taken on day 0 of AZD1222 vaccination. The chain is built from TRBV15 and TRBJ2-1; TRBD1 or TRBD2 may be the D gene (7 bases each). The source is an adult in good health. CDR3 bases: TGTGCCACCAGCAGAGATCCAGGGGGGGTTCAAATGATATCCTACAATGAGCAGTTCTTC. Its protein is CATSRDPGGVQMISYNEQFF.